This TCR beta chain was retrieved from a study of shared clonotypes between healthy human individuals (dated by TCRdb to the early 2020s). With regard to the full study: Two women and three men aged 18 to 49 years were included in the cohort. For each donor, CD4 naive and CD4 memory were each run on three plates, CD8 naive on two plates, and CD8 memory on one plate. To estimate repertoire size and how much clonotypes are shared between individuals, the study performed deep sequencing of blood TCR repertoires from about five healthy adults. To increase sequencing depth and limit assay-specific biases, TCR repertoire library preparation and sequencing were carried out by different laboratories using diverse techniques. Leukapheresis yielded between about 0.85 and 10 billion PBMCs per donor.

The CDR3, cysteine through phenylalanine, is 13 amino acids long. The entry retains the CDR3 DNA only, 39 bases that are in frame from base 1. The germline V gene yields SGHDN for CDR1 and FVKESK for CDR2. The V end gives up 4 bases and the J end 5 bases, leaving 2 bases in the junction not matched to a gene. TCR CDR3 regions were amplified from genomic DNA by multiplex PCR using the deep immunoSEQ assay. For each cell subset, the extracted genomic DNA was distributed evenly across all wells of several immunoSEQ 96-well plates, and each plate served as one replicate. For sorted subsets, each replicate PCR was loaded with 200 ng genomic DNA, equivalent to about 30,000 T cell genomes. The purified libraries were quantified using a Qubit 3.0 fluorometer, sized with a Bioanalyzer 2100, and then quantified again using the KAPA Library Quantification kit. A separate single-read 150-cycle Illumina NextSeq 550 flow cell was used to sequence each immunoSEQ 96-well plate. The authors processed their data as follows. Because only junctional sequences without quality scores were contained in the immunoSEQ output, filtering matching that applied to full-length reads could not be performed. To assign V/J genes and CDR3, sequences were annotated using PyIR, a Python wrapper for IgBLAST v1.9, with IMGT germline references. Any read was removed if the V/J assignment was weak (E-value above 1e-6), the CDR3 was missing, or the read contained stop codons, out-of-frame junctions, or ambiguous translated residues. A V3J clonotype was defined by an identical inferred V gene, J gene, and CDR3 amino acid sequence. To compute the percentage overlap between repertoires, the number of shared unique clonotypes was divided by the size of the smaller repertoire. RTK rarefaction, the Chao1 estimator, and Recon v2.1 estimates of unobserved clonotypes were used to assess repertoire richness. Generation probabilities were computed with OLGA for all TCRbeta clonotypes obtained by the gDNA method from a handful of donors. TCRdb mirrors the immuneACCESS table, restricted to in-frame sequences. Some clones are absent from its copies; in checked studies, under half trace to an unresolved V gene, and the reason for the others is unknown. The DNA gave D and trimming, while V, J and clone size come from that table. Here the sample has roughly 1.4 million clones; about 98.5% occur a single time. Together, the top ten hold under 0.45% of the sample.

Overall study results and their limits: Compared with non-shared clonotypes, the clonotypes found in all four sorted-subset donors had higher generation probabilities. Across a few donors, roughly 5% of naive CD4, roughly 3.5% of naive CD8, roughly 2.2% of memory CD4, and about 0.44% of memory CD8 clonotypes were shared. Naive subsets generally had larger estimated clonotype richness than memory subsets did. Sampling was restricted to blood, and TCR repertoires in tissue are likely to differ from TCR repertoires in blood. Incomplete sequencing was indicated by rarefaction of sorted-subset datasets, despite the large sequencing depth. Because the study included a small number of donors, the genetic and exposure-history diversity represented was limited. Pairwise subsampling indicated that sequencing depth was expected to affect the degree of clonotype sharing among donors.

Healthy HIV-negative adults with no recently reported acute infections or vaccinations were included as donors. All donors were Caucasian adults living in Nashville, Tennessee, USA. CD4+ T cells were enriched by magnetic negative selection, after which naive cells were positively selected on CD45RA and the negative fraction was taken as the memory subset. Blood was collected by leukapheresis, and PBMCs were isolated by Ficoll-Histopaque density gradient centrifugation and then cryopreserved in liquid nitrogen vapor phase. Analytical flow cytometry was used to check the purity and quantity of every magnetically sorted T cell population. Genomic DNA was isolated from every sorted fraction and measured by UV absorbance on a Nanodrop 2000c. Comments on this clone: Its antigen specificity is not known. Qualities for individual bases were not recorded, and no much larger clone is one base off.

Sequencing input: naive CD4+ T cells sorted from blood. Taken with the paper, the label for cell subset or site translates to: CD45RA+ positively selected. The source of this sequence is a man aged 25 to 45 in good health. The sequence links TRBV14 to TRBJ2-7; 10 nucleotides in the junction match TRBD2. The CDR3: CASSLAGGNEQYF. The DNA reads as follows: TGTGCCAGCAGCCTAGCGGGGGGAAACGAGCAGTACTTC.